Below are 10 T cell receptor beta chains sequenced from a single sample in a study of control samples from healthy donors and cancer patients. Here immunoSEQ multiplex PCR was the method, and the copy in TCRdb shows in-frame clones only, minus some. This sample has about 61,000 clones, with nearly 90% found just once. What was sequenced was PBMCs. These receptor sequences come from a man aged 55 to 70 with colorectal cancer.

This chain connects TRBV7-8 to TRBJ1-3; 7 nucleotides align to TRBD1. This CDR3 contains 15 residues. V dropped 4 bases and J dropped 0; count of bases not matched to a gene: 3. Germline lookup yields CDR1 SGHVS and CDR2 FQNEAQ. The DNA of the CDR3 is TGTGCCAGCAGCTCGGGACAGTTCTCTGGAAACACCATATATTTT. Amino acid sequence: CASSSGQFSGNTIYF.

The gene calls are TRBV7-2 and TRBJ1-3; TRBD1 matches 11 bases. CDR1 is SGHTA, CDR2 FQGNSA, per germline. The CDR3 has 18 residues. Trimming cost V 1 base and J 7 bases; bases outside gene matches: 12. The CDR3 DNA reads TGTGCCAGCAGCTTAGTAGGACAGGGGGCTATATCGCGCAACACCATATATTTT. The encoded protein is CASSLVGQGAISRNTIYF. Based on the CDR3 plus reference TRBV7-2 and TRBJ1-3, the full variable domain is GAGVSQSPSNKVTEKGKDVELRCDPISGHTALYWYRQSLGQGLEFLIYFQGNSAPDKSGLPSDRFSAERTGGSVSTLTIQRTQQEDSAVYLCASSLVGQGAISRNTIYFGEGSWLTVV.

The rearrangement uses TRBV6-1 and TRBJ2-3; possibly TRBD1 for D (6 bases). Germline V gene sequence: CDR1 MNHNS, CDR2 SASEGT. The CDR3 has 17 amino acids. Trimming removed 4 bases from V and 0 bases from J, with 17 bases in between. CDR3 loop: CASSGLGALGSTDTQYF. CDR3 nucleotides: TGTGCCAGCAGTGGGCTGGGGGCCTTGGGAAGCACAGATACGCAGTATTTT.

The CDR3 reads CASRLGGGYNSPLHF. CDR3 coding DNA: TGTGCCAGCAGACTGGGGGGGGGCTATAATTCACCCCTCCACTTT. The V and J genes are TRBV28 and TRBJ1-6; a possible D gene is TRBD1 (5 bases). CDR1 and CDR2 from the germline V gene are MDHEN and SYDVKM. The CDR3 sequence is 15 residues long. V was trimmed by 6 bases and J by 3 bases, leaving 12 bases between them.

The chain couples TRBV7-9 to TRBJ1-2; D is ambiguous. This CDR3 has 14 residues. Trimming took off 1 base at V and 5 bases at J, with 11 bases between the two ends. Germline assignment: CDR1 SEHNR and CDR2 FQNEAQ (reference sequence). The CDR3 nucleotides are TGTGCCAGCAGCTTAGGGGGTTCGGGGTATGGCTACACCTTC. This sequence encodes CASSLGGSGYGYTF.

This clone was observed a few times. This chain uses TRBV28 with TRBJ2-5; TRBD1 matches 7 bases. Germline trimming cut 1 base from V and 5 bases from J; bases unmatched to any gene: 4. The CDR3 sequence is 14 residues long. Germline lookup yields CDR1 MDHEN and CDR2 SYDVKM. The DNA for the CDR3 is TGTGCCAGCAGTTTATCAGGGGGATCGGAGACCCAGTACTTC. Its protein is CASSLSGGSETQYF.

This chain uses TRBV7-3 with TRBJ1-1; tentative D call: TRBD1 (5 bases). This CDR3 is built from 14 residues. Trimming removed 5 bases from V and 0 bases from J, with 10 bases in between. Germline-derived CDR1 and CDR2 are SGHTA and FQGTGA. CDR3 coding DNA: TGTGCCAGCAGCCCGGGGGGAGTGAACACTGAAGCTTTCTTT. Its translation: CASSPGGVNTEAFF.

The chain uses TRBV6-5 and TRBJ1-2, with D perhaps matching TRBD1 (5 bases). Looked up from germline, CDR1 is MNHEY and CDR2 is SVGAGI. Trimming cost V 7 bases and J 8 bases, with 14 bases left between them. The CDR3 is 12 amino acids. CDR3 coding DNA: TGTGCCAGCACATTATCAGGGAACGGCTACACCTTC. This codes for CASTLSGNGYTF.

This chain connects TRBV12-3 or TRBV12-4 to TRBJ2-1; possibly TRBD1 or TRBD2 for D (5 bases each). V was trimmed by 6 bases and J by 2 bases, leaving 8 bases between them. CDR3 length: 13 amino acids. DNA for the CDR3: TGTGCCAGCAGGAGGGGCCCCTACAATGAGCAGTTCTTC. It translates to CASRRGPYNEQFF.

The chain couples TRBV5-6 to TRBJ2-1, with TRBD2 identical over 7 bases. Trimming at V came to 4 bases and at J to 2 bases, leaving 9 bases not matched to a gene. The germline CDR1 and CDR2 sequences are SGHDT and YYEEEE. CDR3 length: 16 residues. The DNA of the CDR3 is TGTGCCAGCAGCATGTTAGGGAGCGGGACCTACAATGAGCAGTTCTTC. Amino acids: CASSMLGSGTYNEQFF.